This T cell receptor beta chain appears in the sequencing data of a study of cytomegalovirus exposure and HLA in healthy donors. Whole-study results and caveats: Later, an analysis found that common viral pathogens appeared to be linked with several of the most significant clusters. In a later analysis, HLA-C alleles had the fewest associated TCRs, DRB1 alleles the most. Reportedly, a later analysis found an Asian-associated ancestry cluster had fewer N-insertions than the approximately 640-donor mean. Later analysis suggested most CMV-associated TCR beta chains were HLA-restricted.

CDR3 size: 17 residues. With 4 bases clipped from V and 0 bases from J, the junction kept 9 bases outside the gene matches. In germline, CDR1 is MGHDK, CDR2 SYGVNS. Researchers ran the PCR with 60 Vbeta and 13 Jbeta primers. Profiling relied on immunoSEQ multiplex PCR, and the TCRdb table lists in-frame clones only, not all of them. The sample table includes 150,000 to 200,000 clones. Comment on this clone: Its antigen is still unknown.

The material sequenced was PBMCs. The source of this sequence is a man younger than 40 in good health and CMV-seronegative. The chain links TRBV25-1 to TRBJ2-1, with 7 bases aligning to TRBD2. The CDR3 loop is CASSGGGGRSSYNEQFF. The CDR3 region has the DNA TGTGCCAGCAGTGGGGGGGGAGGGAGGAGCTCCTACAATGAGCAGTTCTTC.